Presented here are 5 T cell receptor beta chains from one specimen sequenced in a study of cytomegalovirus exposure and HLA in healthy donors. Clones were sequenced by immunoSEQ multiplex PCR, and TCRdb holds only the in-frame ones, with some missing. The data contain around 260,000 clones, 90% of them singletons. The specimen sequenced was PBMCs. These receptors all come from a woman in her 30s in good health and CMV-seronegative.

The chain recombines TRBV5-1 with TRBJ2-3; 13 bases map to TRBD2. Per germline, CDR1 SGHRS and CDR2 YFSETQ. The CDR3 totals 15 residues. With V trimmed by 5 bases and J by 3 bases, 3 bases remained unmatched. DNA for the CDR3: TGCGCCAGCAGTGGACTAGCGGGAGTGACAGATACGCAGTATTTT. Encoded protein: CASSGLAGVTDTQYF.

CDR3: CASSELSGVGGYTF. CDR3 sequence (DNA): TGTGCCAGCAGTGAATTATCGGGAGTAGGTGGCTACACCTTC. The chain is built from TRBV2 and TRBJ1-2; D not certain. Per germline, CDR1 SNHLY and CDR2 FYNNEI. V lost 2 bases to trimming and J lost 7 bases, with 14 bases between them. The CDR3 sequence is 14 residues long.

The CDR3 is CASSPSWGTGDFHEQYF. The CDR3 region has the DNA TGTGCCAGCAGCCCATCGTGGGGAACGGGAGACTTCCACGAGCAGTACTTC. V usage is TRBV9 and J usage is TRBJ2-7; the D gene is possibly TRBD2 (6 bases). The CDR3 spans 17 residues. V lost 4 bases and J lost 5, with 25 bases in between. Germline-derived CDR1 and CDR2 are SGDLS and YYNGEE.

V gene TRBV29-1 combines with J gene TRBJ2-7, with a weak D call TRBD2 (7 bases). Trimming took 6 bases from V and 2 from J, leaving 26 bases between them. The CDR3 totals 17 residues. Germline lookup yields CDR1 SQVTM and CDR2 ANQGSEA. The CDR3 DNA follows: TGCAGCGTAACCGACACAAGGGGGGGGACGGGCACCTACGAGCAGTACTTC. This sequence encodes CSVTDTRGGTGTYEQYF.

This clone appeared many times. This chain connects TRBV28 to TRBJ2-7; no definite D call. The CDR3 spans 13 residues. Germline lookup yields CDR1 MDHEN and CDR2 SYDVKM. V lost 2 bases and J 2 bases, leaving 7 bases between the germline ends. DNA of the CDR3: TGTGCCAGCAGTTTAAATAGGGCCTACGAGCAGTACTTC. This encodes CASSLNRAYEQYF.